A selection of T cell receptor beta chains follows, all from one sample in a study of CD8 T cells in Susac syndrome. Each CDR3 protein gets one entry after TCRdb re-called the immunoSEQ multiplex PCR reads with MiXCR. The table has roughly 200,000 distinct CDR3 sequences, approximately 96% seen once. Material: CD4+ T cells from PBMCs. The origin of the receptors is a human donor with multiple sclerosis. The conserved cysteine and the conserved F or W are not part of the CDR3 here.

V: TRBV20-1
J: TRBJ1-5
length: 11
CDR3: SASSEGGQPQH

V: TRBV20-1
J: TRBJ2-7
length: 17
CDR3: SARDPMGTGRVPPYEQY

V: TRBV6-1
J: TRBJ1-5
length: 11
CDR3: ASNEGRNQPQH

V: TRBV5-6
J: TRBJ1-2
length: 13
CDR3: ASSPPEGVSYGYT

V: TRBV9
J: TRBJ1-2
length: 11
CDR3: ASSVVPNYGYT

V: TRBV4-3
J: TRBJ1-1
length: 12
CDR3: ASSQGIWDTEAF

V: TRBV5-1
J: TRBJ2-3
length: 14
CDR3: ASSFGRGPSTDTQY

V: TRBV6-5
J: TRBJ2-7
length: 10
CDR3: ASRTGIYEQY

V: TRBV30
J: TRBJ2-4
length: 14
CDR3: AWSPGGPRAKNIQY

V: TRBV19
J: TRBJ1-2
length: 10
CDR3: ASSTTGYGYT

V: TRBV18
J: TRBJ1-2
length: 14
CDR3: ASSPPSDRGNYGYT

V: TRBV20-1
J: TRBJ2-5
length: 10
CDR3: SASYGQETQY

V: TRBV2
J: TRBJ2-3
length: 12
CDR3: ASSEVLSTDTQY

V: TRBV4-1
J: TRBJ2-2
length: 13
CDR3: ASSQDVGGAGELF

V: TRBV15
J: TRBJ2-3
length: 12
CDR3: ATSRTGRSDTQY

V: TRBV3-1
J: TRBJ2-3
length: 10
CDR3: ASSQEGVAQY

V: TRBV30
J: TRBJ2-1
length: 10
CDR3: AWSVTHNEQF

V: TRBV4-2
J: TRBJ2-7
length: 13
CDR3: ASSQEGHFSYEQY

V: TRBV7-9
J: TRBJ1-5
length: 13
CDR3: ASSGGQAFNQPQH

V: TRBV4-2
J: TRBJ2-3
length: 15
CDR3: ASSQRASGGATDTQY

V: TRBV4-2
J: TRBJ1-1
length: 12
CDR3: ASSQNGPRDEAF

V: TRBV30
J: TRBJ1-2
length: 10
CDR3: AWSVVRGGYT

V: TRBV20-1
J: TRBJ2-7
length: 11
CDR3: SAKRGGSYEQY

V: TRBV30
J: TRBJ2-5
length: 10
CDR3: AWSRSWGTQY

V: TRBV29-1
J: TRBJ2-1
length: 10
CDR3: SVKSSYNEQF

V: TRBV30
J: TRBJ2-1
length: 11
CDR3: AWRWTAVGEQF

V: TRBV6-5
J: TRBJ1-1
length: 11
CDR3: ASSYTVLTEAF

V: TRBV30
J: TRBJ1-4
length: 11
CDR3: ARTGEGDEKLF

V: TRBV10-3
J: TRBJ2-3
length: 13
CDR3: AISESGGFTDTQY

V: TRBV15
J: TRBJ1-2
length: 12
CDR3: ATSVARGGYGYT

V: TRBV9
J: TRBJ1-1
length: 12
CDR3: ASSVGTDSTEAF

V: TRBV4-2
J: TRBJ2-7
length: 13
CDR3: ASSQELRGRYEQY

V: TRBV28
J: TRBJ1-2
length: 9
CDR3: ASSGGYGYT

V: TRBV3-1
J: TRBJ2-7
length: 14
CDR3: ASSQGWEGGSYEQY

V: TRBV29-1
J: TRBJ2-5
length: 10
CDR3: TAEAGVETQY

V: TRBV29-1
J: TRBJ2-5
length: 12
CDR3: SVVGGRRVGTQY

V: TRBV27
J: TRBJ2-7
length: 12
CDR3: ASSPIRPGYEQY

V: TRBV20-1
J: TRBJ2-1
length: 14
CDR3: SARAGGRGALNEQF

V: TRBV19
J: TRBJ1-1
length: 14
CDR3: ASSPRTGAGVTEAF

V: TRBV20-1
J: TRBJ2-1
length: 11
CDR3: SARSGSYNEQF

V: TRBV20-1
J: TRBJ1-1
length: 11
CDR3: SAPTIGNTEAF

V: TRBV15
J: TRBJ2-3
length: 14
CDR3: ATSSRLAGNTDTQY

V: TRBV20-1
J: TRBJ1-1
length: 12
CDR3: SALPGTTNTEAF